The 19 T cell receptor beta chains below come from one sample, sequenced in a study of radiotherapy plus CTLA-4 blockade in lung cancer. Sequenced by immunoSEQ multiplex PCR; TCRdb stores in-frame clones only, minus some. The sample shows 25,000 to 35,000 clones, more than 80% of them seen only once. Sequencing used peripheral blood, obtained from a patient treated with radiotherapy plus ipilimumab. Receptors originate from a human donor with non-small cell lung cancer that progressed on radiotherapy plus ipilimumab.

About this clone: Additional DNA sequences in this sample encode the identical CDR3. The rearrangement joins TRBV5-1 to TRBJ2-2; tentatively, D is TRBD2 (6 bases). Germline CDR1 reads SGHRS; CDR2 reads YFSETQ. There are 15 residues in the CDR3. The V gene lost 1 base and the J gene lost 1 base, with 8 bases spanning the gap. The CDR3 nucleotides are TGCGCCAGCAGCTTGCCCGGGGGGAACACCGGGGAGCTGTTTTTT. It specifies CASSLPGGNTGELFF.

The CDR3 protein is CASTSSDQETQYF. The CDR3 DNA reads TGTGCCAGCACGTCCAGCGACCAAGAGACCCAGTACTTC. The chain joins TRBV6-6 to TRBJ2-5; D not certain. Germline loops: CDR1 MNHNY, CDR2 SVGAGI (reference sequence). The V gene lost 7 bases and the J gene lost 0 bases, with 9 bases spanning the gap. CDR3 length: 13 amino acids.

In DNA, the CDR3 is TGCGCCAGCCGCGAGGGCCTGAACACCGGGGAGCTGTTTTTT. It specifies CASREGLNTGELFF. The chain joins TRBV5-1 to TRBJ2-2, with a weak D call TRBD2 (5 bases). Germline CDR1 reads SGHRS; CDR2 reads YFSETQ. This CDR3 is built from 14 residues. Trimming pared 7 bases from V and 1 base from J, leaving 11 bases between. The full variable domain, its missing parts supplied by reference TRBV5-1 and TRBJ2-2, is KAGVTQTPRYLIKTRGQQVTLSCSPISGHRSVSWYQQTPGQGLQFLFEYFSETQRNKGNFPGRFSGRQFSNSRSEMNVSTLELGDSALYLCASREGLNTGELFFGEGSRLTVL.

The chain joins TRBV7-9 to TRBJ2-2; TRBD2 is a possible D gene (5 bases). The CDR3 is 14 residues long. V was cut by 7 bases and J by 5 bases, with 14 bases left in between. The germline V gene encodes CDR1 SEHNR and CDR2 FQNEAQ (reference sequence). The CDR3 region is CASNYGKRTGELFF. CDR3 coding DNA: TGTGCCAGCAACTACGGGAAGAGGACCGGGGAGCTGTTTTTT.

This rearrangement joins TRBV7-9 to TRBJ2-5; 8 bases are shared with TRBD2. With 3 bases clipped from V and 4 bases from J, the junction kept 7 bases outside the gene matches. The CDR3 is made up of 15 amino acids. The germline CDR1 and CDR2 sequences are SEHNR and FQNEAQ (reference sequence). The CDR3 coding sequence is TGTGCCAGCAGCTTTGGAGCGGGGGCCGCAGAGACCCAGTACTTC. It yields the protein CASSFGAGAAETQYF. Variable domain in full (rest from reference TRBV7-9 and TRBJ2-5): DTGVSQNPRHKITKRGQNVTFRCDPISEHNRLYWYRQTLGQGPEFLTYFQNEAQLEKSRLLSDRFSAERPKGSFSTLEIQRTEQGDSAMYLCASSFGAGAAETQYFGPGTRLLVL.

V usage is TRBV5-4 and J usage is TRBJ2-2; 7 bases agree with TRBD2. The germline V gene has CDR1 SGHNT and CDR2 YYREEE (reference sequence). The CDR3 loop spans 16 amino acids. V dropped 2 bases and J dropped 6; count of bases not matched to a gene: 10. DNA of the CDR3: TGTGCCAGCAGCTTTAGATCGGGGAGGGTGGCCGGGGAGCTGTTTTTT. Protein: CASSFRSGRVAGELFF.

The rearrangement uses TRBV10-3 and TRBJ1-1, with TRBD1 identical over 9 bases. Trimming removed 0 bases from V and 5 bases from J; junction bases left unmatched: 1. Per germline, CDR1 ENHRY and CDR2 SYGVKD. There are 14 residues in the CDR3. The CDR3 DNA follows: TGTGCCATCAGTGAGTCGACAGGGGGAACTGAAGCTTTCTTT. The encoded protein is CAISESTGGTEAFF.

The chain couples TRBV4-2 to TRBJ1-1; perhaps TRBD1 as D (5 bases). This CDR3 is built from 15 residues. Deletions cut 1 base from V and 1 base from J, with 10 bases between. From germline, CDR1 is LGHNA and CDR2 YNFKEQ. CDR3 region: CASSQGPGKNTEAFF. In nucleotides, the CDR3 is TGTGCCAGCAGCCAAGGGCCAGGGAAGAACACTGAAGCTTTCTTT.

The CDR3 DNA reads as TGTGCCAGTAGTATAGCTGGACAAACGAACTATGGCTACACCTTC. This sequence encodes CASSIAGQTNYGYTF. This chain links TRBV19 with TRBJ1-2, with D perhaps matching TRBD1 (5 bases). Between the trimmed V and J ends, which lost 1 base and 2 bases, there was a span of 11 bases. Germline V gene lookup returns CDR1 LNHDA and CDR2 SQIVND (reference sequence). The CDR3 has 15 amino acids.

The chain has TRBV6-5 and TRBJ1-6; maybe TRBD1 (6 bases). V was shortened by 6 bases and J by 9 bases, with 18 bases between the two germline ends. The CDR3 spans 15 residues. CDR1 MNHEY and CDR2 SVGAGI come from the germline V gene. Here the CDR3 reads CASSDIRVGGSPLHF. CDR3 bases: TGTGCCAGCAGCGACATCAGGGTAGGGGGTTCACCCCTCCACTTT.

J is TRBJ2-5 and V is TRBV2; 8 bases are a match to TRBD1. The CDR3 covers 16 residues. The ends lost 0 bases at V and 11 bases at J; junction bases unmatched: 14. Germline loops: CDR1 SNHLY, CDR2 FYNNEI. CDR3 nucleotide sequence: TGTGCCAGCAGTGAAGCGCTTCGGGACAGGCGTATGGGGCAGTACTTC. Translating gives CASSEALRDRRMGQYF.

The gene calls are TRBV27 and TRBJ1-2; 8 nucleotides align to TRBD1. V shed 3 bases and J 4 bases; nucleotides not matched to a gene: 7. The germline CDR1 and CDR2 sequences are MNHEY and SMNVEV (reference sequence). The CDR3 extends over 15 amino acids. CDR3 sequence: CASSLDREGRYGYTF. The CDR3 nucleotides read TGTGCCAGCAGTTTGGACAGGGAGGGCCGCTATGGCTACACCTTC.

The rearrangement joins TRBV2 to TRBJ2-7; no definite D call. Germline CDR1 SNHLY, CDR2 FYNNEI. Trimming cost V 7 bases and J 0 bases, with 7 bases left between them. CDR3 size: 12 residues. CDR3 residues: CASIQNSYEQYF. CDR3 nucleotide sequence: TGTGCCAGCATCCAAAACTCCTACGAGCAGTACTTC.

The J gene is TRBJ2-7, the V gene TRBV5-4; D gene unclear. The germline V gene has CDR1 SGHNT and CDR2 YYREEE (reference sequence). The CDR3 sequence is 13 residues long. V lost 3 bases to trimming and J lost 2 bases, with 9 bases between them. CDR3 in DNA: TGTGCCAGCAGCTCTGGCCGCACCTACGAGCAGTACTTC. This gives the protein CASSSGRTYEQYF.

In the case of this clone: The final CDR3 position lacks the conserved phenylalanine or tryptophan, pointing to a likely read error. The J gene is TRBJ1-2, the V gene TRBV27, with a tentative D call TRBD1 (6 bases). Trimming stripped 3 bases from V and 6 bases from J, with 11 bases between. The germline gives CDR1 MNHEY, CDR2 SMNVEV (reference sequence). The CDR3 totals 13 residues. CDR3 amino acids: CASSFSGGHGYTS. CDR3 in DNA: TGTGCCAGCAGTTTCTCGGGGGGGCATGGCTACACCTCC.

The rearrangement uses TRBV5-8 and TRBJ1-4, with D maybe TRBD1 (6 bases). This CDR3 has 16 amino acids. The V gene lost 2 bases and the J gene lost 4 bases, with 15 bases spanning the gap. Germline values: CDR1 SGHTS, CDR2 YDEGEE. The CDR3: CASSLGTLQGNEKLFF. CDR3 coding DNA: TGTGCCAGCAGCTTAGGAACTTTACAGGGTAATGAAAAACTGTTTTTT.

The rearrangement joins TRBV19 to TRBJ1-5; D possibly corresponds to TRBD1 (5 bases). The germline V gene has CDR1 LNHDA and CDR2 SQIVND (reference sequence). V was shortened by 7 bases and J by 6 bases, with 13 bases between the two germline ends. This CDR3 has 13 amino acids. Here the CDR3 DNA reads TGTGCCAGTACAGGGCAGGCGATTCAGCCCCAGCATTTT. Protein product: CASTGQAIQPQHF. Full variable domain (missing parts from reference TRBV19 and TRBJ1-5): DGGITQSPKYLFRKEGQNVTLSCEQNLNHDAMYWYRQDPGQGLRLIYYSQIVNDFQKGDIAEGYSVSREKKESFPLTVTSAQKNPTAFYLCASTGQAIQPQHFGDGTRLSIL.

The V call is TRBV7-2, the J call TRBJ1-3; D remains ambiguous. The V end was cut by 5 bases, the J end by 4 bases, with 18 bases between. This CDR3 comprises 16 residues. Germline V CDR1 and CDR2: SGHTA, FQGNSA. The CDR3 region is CASSPDTSRTGNTIYF. The CDR3 nucleotides read TGTGCCAGCAGCCCCGACACCTCCAGAACGGGAAACACCATATATTTT. Based on the CDR3 plus reference TRBV7-2 and TRBJ1-3, the full variable domain is GAGVSQSPSNKVTEKGKDVELRCDPISGHTALYWYRQSLGQGLEFLIYFQGNSAPDKSGLPSDRFSAERTGGSVSTLTIQRTQQEDSAVYLCASSPDTSRTGNTIYFGEGSWLTVV.

This clone was counted only a few times. The chain is built from TRBV11-2 and TRBJ1-2, with D maybe TRBD1 (5 bases). Germline-derived CDR1 and CDR2 are SGHAT and FQNNGV. The V and J ends lost 5 bases and 7 bases respectively, with 17 bases between them. The CDR3 has 14 residues. The CDR3 region has the DNA TGTGCCAGCAGCCCCGGGCCCCGCAGGGCTGGCTACACCTTC. Its translation: CASSPGPRRAGYTF.